Each of the 5 T cell receptor beta chains below was sequenced from the same sample in a study of CXCR3 chemokines and chemotherapy response in bladder cancer. TCRdb re-called the PCR reads with MiXCR, one entry per CDR3 protein. Counted here are roughly 2,000 distinct CDR3 sequences, roughly 7.3% occurring once; the ten biggest clones make up roughly a third. The specimen was collected from a patient whose treatment included neoadjuvant chemotherapy. These receptors came from a human donor with bladder cancer that responded to neoadjuvant chemotherapy.

By sample share, this clonotype is medium-sized. The chain is built from TRBV5-6 and TRBJ1-6, with 9 bases identical to TRBD1. Germline CDR1 SGHDT, CDR2 YYEEEE. The J segment lost 10 bases and the V segment lost 4 bases, leaving 6 bases of the junction unmatched. This CDR3 comprises 14 residues. CDR3 in amino acids: CASSRPGTGSPLHF. The CDR3 region has the DNA TGTGCCAGCAGCCGGCCAGGGACAGGGTCACCCCTCCACTTT.

This clonotype has ten or more counts. This sequence joins TRBV6-5 and TRBJ1-1, with TRBD1 as a possible D gene (5 bases). The CDR3 length is 12 residues. Per the germline V gene, CDR1 is MNHEY and CDR2 is SVGAGI. V was clipped by 7 bases and J by 4 bases, with 10 bases between them. The CDR3, as DNA: TGTGCCAGCAAGGGTGGGGGCACTGAAGCTTTCTTT. It translates to CASKGGGTEAFF.

This clonotype is classed as medium-sized. The gene calls are TRBV29-1 and TRBJ2-7; perhaps TRBD1 as D (5 bases). CDR1 SQVTM and CDR2 ANQGSEA come from the germline V gene. The V end lost 4 bases, the J end lost 2 bases, and 18 bases lay between the germline ends. This CDR3 is built from 15 residues. CDR3 nucleotide sequence: TGCAGCGTTGCGGTCCCTTTAGGGGCGGCCTACGAGCAGTACTTC. Translation: CSVAVPLGAAYEQYF.

The V call is TRBV12-3 or TRBV12-4, the J call TRBJ1-5; D remains unclear. Trimming cost V 8 bases and J 4 bases, with 15 bases left between them. The CDR3 runs 14 residues. CDR3 coding DNA: TGTGCCAGCTCGGAATCATACCTTAATCAGCCCCAGCATTTT. Translation gives CASSESYLNQPQHF.

This clonotype has a count of ten or more. J is TRBJ2-5 and V is TRBV10-3, with D possibly being TRBD1 or TRBD2 (5 bases each). Germline CDR1 is ENHRY and CDR2 is SYGVKD. CDR3 size: 13 residues. V lost 4 bases and J 5 bases, leaving 11 bases between the germline ends. CDR3 sequence reads: CAISGSEGETQYF. The CDR3 DNA follows: TGTGCCATCAGTGGATCCGAGGGGGAGACCCAGTACTTC.